The source of this T cell receptor beta chain is a study of neurological immune-mediated disorders. CDR1 is SGHVS and CDR2 is FNYEAQ in the germline V gene. This CDR3 is 20 amino acids long. Losses at the gene ends were 3 bases for V and 11 bases for J; bases not matched to a gene: 20. One entry per CDR3 protein, called by TCRdb with MiXCR from the 5' RACE reads. The table records about 44,000 distinct CDR3 sequences, around a fifth of them present only once. This clonotype has ten or more counts. Time point indicated: technical triplicate 3. The sequence was obtained from a man in his sixties with HTLV-1-associated myelopathy (HAM/TSP). The rearrangement links TRBV7-6 to TRBJ2-3; 16 bases line up with TRBD2. Sequences were obtained from PBMCs. CDR3 nucleotides: TGTGCCAGCAGCTTCACGACTGATACACCGGGACTAGCGGGAGGGGGTGGGCAGTATTTT. It translates to CASSFTTDTPGLAGGGGQYF.